This T cell receptor beta chain was captured in a study of T cells in Graves' hyperthyroidism and ophthalmopathy. Overall study context: Upon initial diagnosis and before any treatment, peripheral blood was collected.

This clonotype showed up many times. V dropped 0 bases and J dropped 4; count of bases not matched to a gene: 3. CDR3 length: 15 residues. Germline V gene lookup returns CDR1 DFQATT and CDR2 SNEGSKA (reference sequence). Template material for amplifying TCR beta CDR3 regions consisted of RNA transcripts. In the first-round RT-PCR of the TCR CDR3, the HTBI primer set was used. TCRdb ran MiXCR on the multiplex PCR reads and lists one entry per CDR3 protein. This sample has 300,000 to 450,000 distinct CDR3 sequences; roughly 12% occur once, and the top ten carry around 20%. These patients, aged 18 to 65, had recently diagnosed hyperthyroidism lasting under 2 months. Based on clinical symptoms, serum thyroxine and TRAb, thyroid ultrasound and orbital computed tomography, diagnoses were reached.

The TCR comes from a man aged 25 to 40 with Graves' hyperthyroidism that later progressed to Graves' ophthalmopathy. The genes are TRBV20-1 and TRBJ2-2; 9 bases map to TRBD2. Sequencing was performed on blood. The CDR3 nucleotides read TGCAGTGCTAGAGATACAGCGGGGGGCACCGGGGAGCTGTTTTTT. This gives the protein CSARDTAGGTGELFF.